In its sample, the clone carrying this T cell receptor (beta chain) was seen many times. The length of the CDR3 is 12 residues. V was pared by 7 bases and J by 11 bases, with 17 bases between. Per the germline V gene, CDR1 is MDHEN and CDR2 is SYDVKM. The TCR beta CDR3 regions underwent amplification using RNA transcripts as the source. The primer set for the first-round RT-PCR of the TCR CDR3 was HTBI. Each CDR3 protein is one row after TCRdb ran MiXCR on the multiplex PCR reads. The sample shows about 330,000 distinct CDR3 sequences, approximately 14% of them seen only once. The record originates from a study of T cells in Graves' hyperthyroidism and ophthalmopathy.

Sequencing was performed on blood. This clonotype originated in a woman between 40 and 50 years old with Graves' ophthalmopathy. The J gene is TRBJ1-1, the V gene TRBV28; D ambiguous. CDR3 DNA sequence: TGTGCCAGCACCCTAGGCCTAGGAGGGGCTTTCTTT. Its translation is CASTLGLGGAFF. Complete variable domain (other parts from reference TRBV28 and TRBJ1-1): DVKVTQSSRYLVKRTGEKVFLECVQDMDHENMFWYRQDPGLGLRLIYFSYDVKMKEKGDIPEGYSVSREKKERFSLILESASTNQTSMYLCASTLGLGGAFFGQGTRLTVV.